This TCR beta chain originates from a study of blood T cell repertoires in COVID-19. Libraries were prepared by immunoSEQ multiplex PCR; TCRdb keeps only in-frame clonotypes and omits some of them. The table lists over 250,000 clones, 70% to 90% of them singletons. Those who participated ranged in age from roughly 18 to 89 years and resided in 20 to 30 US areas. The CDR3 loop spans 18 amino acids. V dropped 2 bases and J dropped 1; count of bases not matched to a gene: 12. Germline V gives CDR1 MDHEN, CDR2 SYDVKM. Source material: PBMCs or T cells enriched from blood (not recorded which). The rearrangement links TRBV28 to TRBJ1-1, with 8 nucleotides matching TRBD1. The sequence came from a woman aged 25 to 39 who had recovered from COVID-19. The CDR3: CASSLPPSRTGKNTEAFF. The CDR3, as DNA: TGTGCCAGCAGTTTACCCCCTTCAAGGACAGGGAAGAACACTGAAGCTTTCTTT.